This TCR beta chain was recorded in a study of T cell changes during pregnancy in multiple sclerosis. Deletions cut 7 bases from V and 6 bases from J, with 16 bases between. Germline-derived CDR1 and CDR2 are WNHNN and SYGVQD (reference sequence). The CDR3 totals 13 residues. Assay: immunoSEQ multiplex PCR; the TCRdb copy retains only in-frame clones and omits some. The sample has 70,000 to 95,000 clones; 85% to 95% are singletons. The material was peripheral blood, obtained in the first trimester of pregnancy. The gene calls are TRBV10-1 and TRBJ2-7; tentative D call: TRBD1 (6 bases). This clonotype was obtained from a female donor with multiple sclerosis, enrolled in a pregnancy study. The CDR3 sequence is CASNPTGLSEQYF. CDR3 bases: TGCGCCAGCAACCCGACAGGCTTGTCCGAGCAGTACTTC.